This T cell receptor (beta chain) was retrieved from a study of T cells in Graves' hyperthyroidism and ophthalmopathy. There were TCR beta CDR3 regions amplified from RNA transcripts. Carried out on the TCR CDR3, a first-round RT-PCR used the HTBI primer set. TCRdb re-called the multiplex PCR reads through MiXCR, storing one row per CDR3 protein. The repertoire holds roughly 300,000 distinct CDR3 sequences, with around a fifth as singletons. This clonotype has more than one count but fewer than ten. Diagnoses rested on clinical symptoms, serum thyroxine and TRAb, thyroid ultrasound and orbital computed tomography. Material: blood. The clonotype originates from a woman in her forties or fifties with Graves' hyperthyroidism.

CDR3 sequence reads: CASSQGQGTRNSPLHF. The CDR3, as DNA: TGTGCCAGCAGCCAGGGACAGGGGACGCGTAATTCACCCCTCCACTTT. This chain joins TRBV3-1 and TRBJ1-6; the match to TRBD1 covers 10 bases. CDR3 length: 16 amino acids. J lost 6 bases, V lost 3 bases, and 5 bases had no gene match. The germline V gene encodes CDR1 LGHDT and CDR2 YNNKEL (reference sequence).